Listed below are T cell receptor beta chains from one sample, sequenced in a study of neoadjuvant anti-PD-1 for oral cavity cancer. Clones were read by immunoSEQ multiplex PCR, and TCRdb kept only the in-frame ones, dropping some. Here the sample spans over 65,000 clones, 85% to 90% being singletons. This specimen consisted of PBMCs, obtained after nivolumab (anti-PD-1) treatment. Receptors originate from a person between 35 and 79 years old with oral cavity squamous cell carcinoma. Both conserved end residues are part of each CDR3. Each record gives: D gene, J gene, CDR3 length, V gene, clone size, CDR3 DNA, CDR3 protein. D genes are given only for firm matches. Not every row has a clone size; where given, it reads once, few, many or a size class.

NA | TRBJ1-4 | 14 | TRBV5-6 | NA | TGTGCCAGCAGCTTGTGGGGCGTGGAAGAAAAACTGTTTTTT | CASSLWGVEEKLFF
NA | TRBJ2-7 | 16 | TRBV5-1 | NA | TGCGCCAGCAGCTTGGTTACCGGGGGATACCCCTACGAGCAGTACTTC | CASSLVTGGYPYEQYF
TRBD2 | TRBJ2-5 | 15 | TRBV9 | NA | TGTGCCAGCAGCGTAGATGGAAGCGGGGGGGCGGCCCAGTACTTC | CASSVDGSGGAAQYF
TRBD2 | TRBJ2-5 | 16 | TRBV7-2 | NA | TGTGCCAGCAGCTTATGGGGCGGGGGTTGGCAAGAGACCCAGTACTTC | CASSLWGGGWQETQYF
NA | TRBJ2-1 | 16 | TRBV4-1 | NA | TGCGCCAGCAGCCAATTCGGCCTGAGCTCCTACAATGAGCAGTTCTTC | CASSQFGLSSYNEQFF
NA | TRBJ1-2 | 12 | TRBV30 | NA | TGTGCCTGGACCTTAGGTATCGGTGGCTACACCTTC | CAWTLGIGGYTF
TRBD1 | TRBJ1-2 | 17 | TRBV27 | NA | TGTGCCAGCAGTTTGGTAGGCCAGGGGGTTACTAACTATGGCTACACCTTC | CASSLVGQGVTNYGYTF
TRBD1 | TRBJ2-7 | 13 | TRBV5-4 | NA | TGTGCCAGCAGCTTGCGGGACAGGGTCGAGCAGTACTTC | CASSLRDRVEQYF
TRBD2 | TRBJ2-1 | 14 | TRBV10-3 | NA | TGTGCCATCGGTCCGGGACTAGTAGTAAATGAGCAGTTCTTC | CAIGPGLVVNEQFF
NA | TRBJ2-5 | 13 | TRBV6-6 | NA | TGTGCCAGCAGAACCGGGTTCGAAGAGACCCAGTACTTC | CASRTGFEETQYF
NA | TRBJ1-4 | 15 | TRBV27 | NA | TGTGCCAGCAGGCAAAATCAGGGATTAAGGGAAAAACTGTTTTTT | CASRQNQGLREKLFF
NA | TRBJ2-1 | 14 | TRBV28 | NA | TGTGCCAGCAGGGCGTCGAGCTCCTACAATGAGCAGTTCTTC | CASRASSSYNEQFF
TRBD1 | TRBJ1-1 | 17 | TRBV9 | NA | TGTGCCAGCAGCCTCCGGGACAGGGGTTACGTGAACACTGAAGCTTTCTTT | CASSLRDRGYVNTEAFF
NA | TRBJ2-3 | 12 | TRBV7-9 | NA | TGTGCCAGCAGCGCCAGTGCATATACGCAGTATTTT | CASSASAYTQYF
NA | TRBJ1-2 | 16 | TRBV6-1 | NA | TGTGCCAGCAGTGATCCCGGTCGGATAATTACTTGGGGCTACACCTTC | CASSDPGRIITWGYTF
NA | TRBJ1-2 | 17 | TRBV19 | NA | TGTGCCAGTACTCCGGCGACTGAGGAAGGCCTTAACTATGGCTACACCTTC | CASTPATEEGLNYGYTF
TRBD2 | TRBJ2-1 | 17 | TRBV5-1 | NA | TGCGCCAGCAGCTTATCCTCCGGGACTACCCGACACAATGAGCAGTTCTTC | CASSLSSGTTRHNEQFF
NA | TRBJ1-2 | 13 | TRBV29-1 | NA | TGCAGTTCCCGGGACGTAACTAACTATGGCTACACCTTC | CSSRDVTNYGYTF
NA | TRBJ1-4 | 15 | TRBV6-5 | once | TGTGCCAGCGGTAGAACAGGGCTTAGTAATGAAAAACTGTTTTTT | CASGRTGLSNEKLFF
TRBD1 | TRBJ2-2 | 14 | TRBV19 | NA | TGTGCCAGTAGTACCTGGACAGGGACCGGGGAGCTGTTTTTT | CASSTWTGTGELFF
TRBD2 | TRBJ2-7 | 15 | TRBV18 | NA | TGTGCCAGCTCACCCGGCGGGGGGAGCTCCTACGAGCAGTACTTC | CASSPGGGSSYEQYF
NA | TRBJ1-4 | 15 | TRBV6-1 | NA | TGTGCCAGCAGTGAAGATGGGAACGGCGGAGAAAAACTGTTTTTT | CASSEDGNGGEKLFF
NA | TRBJ2-1 | 15 | TRBV5-1 | NA | TGCGCCAGCAGCTCCCGACCTCTAGACCCGAATGAGCAGTTCTTC | CASSSRPLDPNEQFF
TRBD2 | TRBJ2-5 | 14 | TRBV7-3 | NA | TGTGCCAGCAGCCCATTAGCGGGAAGGCAGACCCAGTACTTC | CASSPLAGRQTQYF
NA | TRBJ1-4 | 15 | TRBV30 | NA | TGTGCCTGGAGTCGTGTGTTGGAGTTTAAAGGAAAACTGTTTTTT | CAWSRVLEFKGKLFF
NA | TRBJ2-4 | 13 | TRBV7-2 | NA | TGTGCCAGCAGCCCCGGGGCTCGCAGCATTCAGTACTTC | CASSPGARSIQYF
NA | TRBJ1-2 | 14 | TRBV19 | once | TGTGCCAGTAAGATAAAAGGGGGGCTTTATGGCTACACCTTC | CASKIKGGLYGYTF
NA | TRBJ1-6 | 17 | TRBV10-3 | NA | TGTGCCATCAGTGAGTCTGGCTTAGGGTCCCCTAATTCACCCCTCCACTTT | CAISESGLGSPNSPLHF
TRBD2 | TRBJ2-1 | 17 | TRBV5-1 | NA | TGCGCCAGCAGCAATGGACTAGCGGGAACCCTCTACAATGAGCAGTTCTTC | CASSNGLAGTLYNEQFF